Listed here are 27 T cell receptor beta chains from one sample, sequenced in a study of blood T cell repertoires in COVID-19. Using immunoSEQ multiplex PCR, the repertoire was profiled, and TCRdb retains in-frame clones only, with some absent. The sample records 200,000 to 300,000 clones, 86% being singletons. The sequencing input was peripheral blood. Receptors originate from a man aged 25-45 years with active or convalescent COVID-19.

The chain employs TRBV4-1 and TRBJ1-4, with D perhaps TRBD1 (5 bases). The CDR3 has 14 amino acids. Germline CDR1 MGHRA, CDR2 YSYEKL. V lost 4 bases and J lost 8, with 14 bases in between. This CDR3 is CASSPPTGYEKLFF. The CDR3 coding sequence is TGCGCCAGCAGCCCCCCCACAGGTTACGAAAAACTGTTTTTT.

The J gene is TRBJ2-2, the V gene TRBV10-3; D is unclear. CDR1 is ENHRY and CDR2 is SYGVKD in the germline V gene. The CDR3 is 14 amino acids. V shed 6 bases and J shed 8 bases, with 16 bases lying between them. The chain's CDR3 is CAIRLDTSLGELFF. The DNA of the CDR3 is TGTGCCATCAGGTTAGACACTTCGTTAGGGGAGCTGTTTTTT.

V and J are TRBV15 and TRBJ2-7; D gene unclear. Trimming stripped 1 base from V and 2 bases from J, with 12 bases between. The CDR3 loop spans 15 amino acids. Germline V gives CDR1 LNHNV, CDR2 YYDKDF (reference sequence). This CDR3 reads CATSRALDTTYEQYF. The CDR3 nucleotides read TGTGCCACCAGCAGAGCGTTAGATACTACCTACGAGCAGTACTTC. The full variable domain, with the rest looked up from reference TRBV15 and TRBJ2-7, is DAMVIQNPRYQVTQFGKPVTLSCSQTLNHNVMYWYQQKSSQAPKLLFHYYDKDFNNEADTPDNFQSRRPNTSFCFLDIRSPGLGDTAMYLCATSRALDTTYEQYFGPGTRLTVT.

The chain couples TRBV6-1 to TRBJ1-3; D is unclear. The length of the CDR3 is 16 residues. Germline CDR1 is MNHNS and CDR2 is SASEGT. Trimming shortened V by 2 bases and J by 0 bases, and 11 bases separated the two germline ends. The CDR3 loop reads CASSETRVFSGNTIYF. The CDR3 bases are TGTGCCAGCAGTGAAACGCGGGTTTTCTCTGGAAACACCATATATTTT.

This clone was detected only once. The chain joins TRBV6-5 to TRBJ1-4, with D maybe TRBD1 (6 bases). CDR1 and CDR2 from the germline V gene are MNHEY and SVGAGI. V lost 2 bases to trimming and J lost 8 bases, with 15 bases between them. This CDR3 comprises 15 residues. The CDR3 is CASSYGQGYSEKLFF. The DNA for the CDR3 is TGTGCCAGCAGTTACGGGCAGGGGTATTCCGAAAAACTGTTTTTT.

The chain recombines TRBV5-4 with TRBJ2-7; possible D gene TRBD1, 5 bases. With 0 bases removed from V and 1 base from J, the gap between germline ends came to 5 bases. The germline V gene encodes CDR1 SGHNT and CDR2 YYREEE (reference sequence). The CDR3 consists of 13 residues. CDR3 amino acids: CASSLDRSYEQYF. CDR3 nucleotide sequence: TGTGCCAGCAGCTTGGACAGGTCCTACGAGCAGTACTTC.

This rearrangement joins TRBV14 to TRBJ2-3; D is possibly TRBD2 (5 bases). Trimming shortened V by 1 base and J by 1 base, and 9 bases separated the two germline ends. The germline CDR1 and CDR2 sequences are SGHDN and FVKESK. The CDR3 contains 15 residues. The CDR3 DNA reads as TGTGCCAGCAGCCAAGTTCTAGCCCGCACAGATACGCAGTATTTT. It encodes CASSQVLARTDTQYF.

The gene calls are TRBV24-1 and TRBJ2-2, with 7 bases matching TRBD1. The V gene end was trimmed by 4 bases and the J gene end by 6 bases; junction bases not matched to a gene: 13. Germline V gene data show CDR1 as KGHDR and CDR2 as SFDVKD. The CDR3 is 17 amino acids. This CDR3 reads CATSDPGTDHISGELFF. CDR3 in DNA: TGTGCCACCAGTGACCCCGGGACAGATCATATCTCCGGGGAGCTGTTTTTT.

V gene TRBV10-1 combines with J gene TRBJ2-7, with 9 bases aligning to TRBD2. The CDR3 consists of 15 residues. The V gene end was trimmed by 3 bases and the J gene end by 2 bases; junction bases not matched to a gene: 5. Germline V CDR1 and CDR2: WNHNN, SYGVQD (reference sequence). This CDR3 reads CASSDGRGGAYEQYF. CDR3 nucleotide sequence: TGCGCCAGCAGTGATGGGCGGGGGGGAGCCTACGAGCAGTACTTC.

V usage is TRBV20-1 and J usage is TRBJ2-7; possible D gene TRBD1, 5 bases. V dropped 3 bases and J dropped 3 bases, with 15 bases sitting between them. The CDR3 consists of 14 residues. Germline CDR1 and CDR2: DFQATT and SNEGSKA (reference sequence). The CDR3 sequence: CSASQGLRVYEQYF. Here the CDR3 DNA reads TGCAGTGCTAGTCAGGGTCTAAGAGTCTACGAGCAGTACTTC.

CDR3 nucleotides: TGTGCCAGCAGCTTCGACTCGGCCTCCTACGAGCAGTACTTC. Its translation: CASSFDSASYEQYF. The J gene is TRBJ2-7, the V gene TRBV27, with D unresolved. The germline V gene encodes CDR1 MNHEY and CDR2 SMNVEV (reference sequence). Trimming stripped 6 bases from V and 0 bases from J, with 12 bases between. CDR3 length equals 14 residues.

The rearrangement uses TRBV4-3 and TRBJ2-7; TRBD2 aligns across 11 bases. CDR1 is LGHNA and CDR2 is YSLEER in the germline V gene. The CDR3 has 17 amino acids. After removal of 1 base from V and 0 bases from J, the junction contained 5 bases not matched to a gene. The CDR3 region has the DNA TGCGCCAGCAGCCAAGCACTAGCGGGGGCTCGCTCCTACGAGCAGTACTTC. Translated: CASSQALAGARSYEQYF.

The CDR3 loop is CASSADRGYEQYF. The CDR3 region has the DNA TGTGCCAGCAGCGCGGACCGGGGCTACGAGCAGTACTTC. The V call is TRBV9, the J call TRBJ2-7; a weak D match, TRBD2 (5 bases). V gave up 3 bases and J gave up 3 bases, with 10 bases separating them. There are 13 residues in the CDR3. Germline CDR1 reads SGDLS; CDR2 reads YYNGEE.

V usage is TRBV4-2 and J usage is TRBJ2-3, with a weak D call TRBD1 (6 bases). The germline gives CDR1 LGHNA, CDR2 YNFKEQ. The V end lost 3 bases, the J end lost 2 bases, and 9 bases lay between the germline ends. The CDR3 length is 14 residues. The CDR3 coding sequence is TGTGCCAGCAGCCACACAGGGCTCACAGATACGCAGTATTTT. Its translation is CASSHTGLTDTQYF.

The chain combines TRBV2 with TRBJ1-3; D not resolved. Germline V gives CDR1 SNHLY, CDR2 FYNNEI. The CDR3 consists of 12 residues. The V and J ends lost 9 bases and 9 bases respectively, with 15 bases between them. The CDR3 coding sequence is TGTGCCAGTACCTCTACCCGTGCCACCATATATTTT. Its protein is CASTSTRATIYF.

The chain joins TRBV10-3 to TRBJ2-5, with TRBD1 matching 7 bases. After removal of 2 bases from V and 4 bases from J, the junction contained 10 bases not matched to a gene. Per germline, CDR1 ENHRY and CDR2 SYGVKD. The CDR3 runs 16 residues. CDR3 DNA: TGTGCCATCAGTGAGAGGGGGCAGGGGCTCGGAGAGACCCAGTACTTC. It translates to CAISERGQGLGETQYF.

J is TRBJ1-4 and V is TRBV7-8; 7 bases are shared with TRBD1. The germline V gene has CDR1 SGHVS and CDR2 FQNEAQ. Trimming at V came to 4 bases and at J to 2 bases, leaving 7 bases not matched to a gene. The CDR3 runs 16 residues. The CDR3 nucleotides are TGTGCCAGCAGCTCAGACAGGGTACGGACTAATGAAAAACTGTTTTTT. This gives the protein CASSSDRVRTNEKLFF.

The chain recombines TRBV6-5 with TRBJ1-2; D is perhaps TRBD1 (5 bases). The CDR3 totals 13 residues. Germline V gene lookup returns CDR1 MNHEY and CDR2 SVGAGI. Trimming cost V 6 bases and J 1 base, with 9 bases left between them. The CDR3 loop reads CASRKDNNYGYTF. DNA of the CDR3: TGTGCCAGCAGAAAGGACAATAACTATGGCTACACCTTC.

The chain joins TRBV5-1 to TRBJ1-1, with 7 bases matching TRBD1. The V and J ends lost 5 bases and 0 bases, in that order; junction bases with no gene match: 4. The V gene's germline CDR1 is SGHRS and CDR2 YFSETQ. The CDR3 is made up of 14 amino acids. The CDR3 is CASRRDSMNTEAFF. In DNA form, the CDR3 reads TGCGCCAGCAGAAGGGACAGCATGAACACTGAAGCTTTCTTT.

The chain uses TRBV2 and TRBJ1-2; 10 bases are shared with TRBD1. J gave up 8 bases and V 6 bases, and 9 bases lay outside the gene matches. Germline values: CDR1 SNHLY, CDR2 FYNNEI. There are 14 residues in the CDR3. The CDR3 DNA follows: TGTGCCAGCAGCCCGGACAGGGGGAGAGGGGGCTACACCTTC. It specifies CASSPDRGRGGYTF.

The rearrangement uses TRBV6-5 and TRBJ1-1; D is unresolved. This CDR3 has 12 amino acids. CDR1 is MNHEY, CDR2 SVGAGI, per germline. V lost 2 bases and J 2 bases, leaving 3 bases between the germline ends. The CDR3 DNA reads TGTGCCAGCAGTTACCGTAACACTGAAGCTTTCTTT. It codes for CASSYRNTEAFF.

The gene calls are TRBV7-9 and TRBJ2-3; 10 positions match TRBD2. The CDR3 loop spans 15 amino acids. V was pared by 6 bases and J by 2 bases, with 5 bases of the junction left unmatched. Germline V gene data show CDR1 as SEHNR and CDR2 as FQNEAQ (reference sequence). DNA of the CDR3: TGTGCCAGCAGGATAGCGGGGGGTACCACAGATACGCAGTATTTT. This encodes CASRIAGGTTDTQYF.

The rearrangement links TRBV11-2 to TRBJ2-3; D is possibly TRBD2 (7 bases). Between the trimmed V and J ends, which lost 2 bases and 4 bases, there was a span of 13 bases. Germline V CDR1 and CDR2: SGHAT, FQNNGV. This CDR3 is 15 amino acids long. The CDR3 region has the DNA TGTGCCAGCAGCTTACGGTGGGGGGGCTCAGATACGCAGTATTTT. Residues: CASSLRWGGSDTQYF.

The chain carries TRBV21-1 and TRBJ2-3; TRBD2, as called in the table, went unchecked against the DNA. TRBV21-1 is a pseudogene. The CDR3 spans 13 residues. Here the CDR3 reads CASSKTSTDTQYF. CDR3 in DNA: TGTGCCAGCAGCAAGACTAGCACAGATACGCAGTATTTT.

In its sample, this clone was seen once. This chain links TRBV6-1 with TRBJ2-7; a possible D gene is TRBD2 (5 bases). CDR3 length equals 11 residues. Germline CDR1 and CDR2: MNHNS and SASEGT. V dropped 5 bases and J dropped 7 bases, with 9 bases sitting between them. CDR3 in DNA: TGTGCCAGCAGTTCCCCGGGAGAGCAGTACTTC. Translation gives CASSSPGEQYF.

Note on this clone: The same CDR3 arises from other DNA sequences in this sample as well. This rearrangement joins TRBV30 to TRBJ2-2; the D is unclear. The CDR3 contains 13 residues. The germline gives CDR1 GTSNPN, CDR2 SVGIG (reference sequence). With 2 bases removed from V and 1 base from J, the gap between germline ends came to 5 bases. The CDR3 DNA reads TGTGCCTGGAGTAGCCAGAACACCGGGGAGCTGTTTTTT. Its protein is CAWSSQNTGELFF. Supplemented by reference TRBV30 and TRBJ2-2, the full variable domain reads SQTIHQWPATLVQPVGSPLSLECTVEGTSNPNLYWYRQAAGRGLQLLFYSVGIGQISSEVPQNLSASRPQDRQFILSSKKLLLSDSGFYLCAWSSQNTGELFFGEGSRLTVL.

The chain joins TRBV7-9 to TRBJ2-3; D may be TRBD2 (6 bases). Trimming removed 4 bases at V and 0 bases at J, with 14 bases between. This CDR3 spans 16 amino acids. Germline values: CDR1 SEHNR, CDR2 FQNEAQ (reference sequence). This chain's CDR3 is CASSSLAVLSTDTQYF. The CDR3 nucleotides are TGTGCCAGCAGCTCCTTAGCGGTTTTAAGCACAGATACGCAGTATTTT.